Detailed here is one T cell receptor (beta chain). As yet, its antigen is unknown. Germline values: CDR1 SGHAT, CDR2 FQDESV (reference sequence). There are 15 residues in the CDR3. Trimming took off 4 bases at V and 7 bases at J, with 17 bases between the two ends. The sample is drawn from a study of OX40 agonist ivuxolimab in advanced cancers. General study points: Doses of 0.1 to 3.0 mg/kg were accompanied by clonal expansion of CD4+ and CD8+ blood T cells by week 6.

TCRdb's table, derived via immunoSEQ multiplex PCR, lists solely in-frame clones and lacks some. The sample has approximately 60,000 clones; 84% are singletons. Blood got drawn at baseline, again on cycle 4 day 1, and then on cycle 7 day 1. V gene TRBV11-1 combines with J gene TRBJ2-4; D may correspond to TRBD1 or TRBD2 (6 bases each). The sequenced sample was CD4+ or CD8+ T cells sorted from blood, obtained in a trial of the OX40 agonist ivuxolimab. This TCR was sampled from an adult with an advanced solid tumor such as melanoma, head and neck, liver or kidney cancer. Written as DNA, the CDR3 is TGTGCCAGCAGCTACCTCGTGGGGGGCGAGAACATTCAGTACTTC. Protein product: CASSYLVGGENIQYF.